Each of the 15 T cell receptor beta chains below was sequenced from the same sample in a study of monozygotic twins with cystic fibrosis. Profiled with immunoSEQ multiplex PCR; TCRdb holds only in-frame clones, not every one. This sample has 34,000 or so clones; more than 85% occur once, and the top ten carry under 1%. Source material: blood. The receptors originated from a girl aged 2 to 9 with cystic fibrosis.

Here the CDR3 reads CASSPRPGDTEAFF. Written as DNA, the CDR3 is TGTGCCAGCAGCCCCCGCCCAGGGGACACTGAAGCTTTCTTT. The chain recombines TRBV9 with TRBJ1-1; D perhaps matches TRBD1 (6 bases). Germline loops: CDR1 SGDLS, CDR2 YYNGEE. The V end lost 4 bases, the J end lost 3 bases, and 13 bases lay between the germline ends. The CDR3 consists of 14 residues.

This rearrangement joins TRBV11-2 to TRBJ1-2; 9 bases map to TRBD1. CDR3 size: 15 residues. The V segment lost 3 bases and the J segment 2 bases; nucleotides outside the gene matches: 4. Germline lookup yields CDR1 SGHAT and CDR2 FQNNGV. CDR3 amino acids: CASSFSQGANYGYTF. CDR3 coding DNA: TGTGCCAGCAGCTTCTCACAGGGGGCGAACTATGGCTACACCTTC.

This chain uses TRBV29-1 with TRBJ2-7, with D perhaps matching TRBD2 (5 bases). CDR3 size: 13 residues. Trimming shortened V by 6 bases and J by 2 bases, and 14 bases separated the two germline ends. Germline CDR1 and CDR2: SQVTM and ANQGSEA. CDR3 nucleotide sequence: TGCAGCGTCATCCGGGATCGAACCTACGAGCAGTACTTC. Its protein is CSVIRDRTYEQYF.

The chain links TRBV5-1 to TRBJ2-1; TRBD1 is a possible D gene (7 bases). V lost 4 bases and J lost 5, with 25 bases in between. The CDR3 spans 18 residues. Germline CDR1 is SGHRS and CDR2 is YFSETQ. CDR3: CASSPEPPTGRWDNEQFF. In DNA form, the CDR3 reads TGCGCCAGCAGCCCCGAACCCCCGACAGGGAGGTGGGACAATGAGCAGTTCTTC.

A few counts support this clone. V is TRBV19 and J is TRBJ1-2, with 9 bases identical to TRBD1. Germline CDR1 and CDR2: LNHDA and SQIVND (reference sequence). The junction had 4 bases not matched to a gene; V was cut back by 10 bases and J by 4 bases. The CDR3 has 12 residues. The CDR3 is CATSDRGYGYTF. The DNA for the CDR3 is TGTGCCACCTCGGACAGGGGCTATGGCTACACCTTC. The variable domain in full, with the rest retrieved from reference TRBV19 and TRBJ1-2, is DGGITQSPKYLFRKEGQNVTLSCEQNLNHDAMYWYRQDPGQGLRLIYYSQIVNDFQKGDIAEGYSVSREKKESFPLTVTSAQKNPTAFYLCATSDRGYGYTFGSGTRLTVV.

V and J are TRBV25-1 and TRBJ2-7, with D perhaps matching TRBD1 (6 bases). The V gene's germline CDR1 is MGHDK and CDR2 SYGVNS. The CDR3 length is 16 residues. Between the trimmed V and J ends, which lost 8 bases and 1 base, there was a span of 21 bases. The chain's CDR3 is CASARLRDGQSYEQYF. The CDR3 DNA reads TGTGCCAGCGCTCGTCTCCGGGACGGACAGTCCTACGAGCAGTACTTC.

The CDR3 bases are TGTGCCTGGAGTGTATGGGGAGCTGGGGCCAACGTCCTGACTTTC. Protein product: CAWSVWGAGANVLTF. The gene calls are TRBV30 and TRBJ2-6; possible D gene TRBD2, 5 bases. Germline V gene lookup returns CDR1 GTSNPN and CDR2 SVGIG (reference sequence). The V gene lost 0 bases and the J gene lost 2 bases, with 8 bases spanning the gap. The CDR3 totals 15 residues. Together with reference TRBV30 and TRBJ2-6, the CDR3 gives the full variable domain: SQTIHQWPATLVQPVGSPLSLECTVEGTSNPNLYWYRQAAGRGLQLLFYSVGIGQISSEVPQNLSASRPQDRQFILSSKKLLLSDSGFYLCAWSVWGAGANVLTFGAGSRLTVL.

The count of this clone is one. The chain carries TRBV27 and TRBJ1-2, with D uncertain. V lost 0 bases to trimming and J lost 4 bases, with 9 bases between them. Germline V CDR1 and CDR2: MNHEY, SMNVEV (reference sequence). The CDR3 length is 14 residues. CDR3 amino acids: CASSLSGSPYGYTF. Here the CDR3 DNA reads TGTGCCAGCAGTTTATCGGGATCTCCCTATGGCTACACCTTC.

The chain recombines TRBV7-9 with TRBJ2-7; TRBD2 aligns across 8 bases. Per germline, CDR1 SEHNR and CDR2 FQNEAQ (reference sequence). J lost 6 bases, V lost 5 bases, and 6 bases had no gene match. This CDR3 is built from 13 residues. CDR3 sequence: CASSPAGGGEQYF. CDR3 DNA: TGTGCCAGCAGCCCAGCCGGGGGGGGCGAGCAGTACTTC.

This chain joins TRBV25-1 and TRBJ1-5; tentative D call: TRBD1 (5 bases). This CDR3 comprises 16 residues. Germline CDR1 is MGHDK and CDR2 is SYGVNS. V lost 9 bases, J lost 5 bases, and 23 bases lay in between. This CDR3 reads CASPKEGSRVDQPQHF. The CDR3 DNA reads as TGTGCCAGTCCCAAGGAGGGGTCAAGGGTGGATCAGCCCCAGCATTTT.

J is TRBJ1-3 and V is TRBV7-6; D not certain. This CDR3 comprises 13 residues. Germline CDR1 SGHVS, CDR2 FNYEAQ. Trimming stripped 5 bases from V and 2 bases from J, with 7 bases between. The CDR3: CASSLETGNTIYF. The CDR3, as DNA: TGTGCCAGCAGCCTCGAGACTGGAAACACCATATATTTT.

This chain joins TRBV9 and TRBJ2-1; D remains ambiguous. The V gene's germline CDR1 is SGDLS and CDR2 YYNGEE. The CDR3 is 15 amino acids. V lost 0 bases to trimming and J lost 8 bases, with 15 bases between them. CDR3 nucleotides: TGTGCCAGCAGCGTAGAATATGGCAACATCCATGAGCAGTTCTTC. Translation: CASSVEYGNIHEQFF.

This chain joins TRBV7-8 and TRBJ2-3, with D unclear. CDR3 size: 17 residues. With 0 bases removed from V and 2 bases from J, the gap between germline ends came to 15 bases. Looked up from germline, CDR1 is SGHVS and CDR2 is FQNEAQ. In DNA, the CDR3 is TGTGCCAGCAGCTTAGCCCCCATACTGGGGAACACAGATACGCAGTATTTT. This gives the protein CASSLAPILGNTDTQYF.

V and J are TRBV29-1 and TRBJ2-3, with D tentatively TRBD1 (6 bases). In germline, CDR1 is SQVTM, CDR2 ANQGSEA. The CDR3 has 15 amino acids. V was trimmed by 6 bases and J by 3 bases, leaving 19 bases between them. This CDR3 reads CSVVLDSTPTDTQYF. CDR3 DNA sequence: TGCAGCGTGGTATTGGACAGTACTCCGACAGATACGCAGTATTTT.

The J gene is TRBJ1-1, the V gene TRBV2, with a tentative D call TRBD1 (5 bases). This CDR3 region has 13 residues. Trimming took 6 bases from V and 1 from J, leaving 9 bases between them. Germline V gene sequence: CDR1 SNHLY, CDR2 FYNNEI. The CDR3 bases are TGTGCCAGCAGACGACAGAGGAACACTGAAGCTTTCTTT. The encoded protein is CASRRQRNTEAFF.